A single sample gave rise to the 2 T cell receptor beta chains below, sequenced in a study of beta chain features in type 1 diabetes. Study-wide results and limits: There was a moderate but significant shortening of TCRB CDR3s in all four CD4+ subsets of Type 1 diabetes patients.

No antigen is known for these receptors. Reverse transcription of all isolated RNA meant that expressed TCRB transcripts were sequenced. This table comes from immunoSEQ multiplex PCR, and its TCRdb copy is limited to in-frame clones, with some not included. The data hold some 360,000 clones, with 9.6% observed a single time. Specimen: central memory CD4+ T cells from blood. These receptor sequences come from a man in his thirties or forties with type 1 diabetes.

In its sample, this clone was seen many times. V gene TRBV10-3 combines with J gene TRBJ2-1; D might be TRBD1 (7 bases). Germline assignment: CDR1 ENHRY and CDR2 SYGVKD. The length of the CDR3 is 14 residues. V shed 3 bases and J shed 7 bases, with 13 bases lying between them. The CDR3 DNA reads TGTGCCATCAGTGAAGGCCAGGGGGGTAATGAGCAGTTCTTC. Protein product: CAISEGQGGNEQFF.

The chain has TRBV7-9 and TRBJ2-2; D may match TRBD1 or TRBD2 (5 bases each). The CDR3 loop spans 15 amino acids. Trimming left V 2 bases short and J 4 bases short, with 11 bases between. The germline CDR1 and CDR2 sequences are SEHNR and FQNEAQ (reference sequence). In nucleotides, the CDR3 is TGTGCCAGCAGCTTAACGGGGCGCATCACCGGGGAGCTGTTTTTT. It is translated as CASSLTGRITGELFF.